One sample yielded the 20 T cell receptor beta chains listed below, sequenced in a study of blood T cell repertoires in COVID-19. Sequencing was performed with immunoSEQ multiplex PCR; in TCRdb, only in-frame clones are kept and a portion is missing. Of about 80,000 clones detected, approximately 90% appear once; the ten largest clones hold roughly 8%. The sample consisted of peripheral blood. The receptor source for this set is a man in his thirties or forties with acute or convalescent COVID-19.

This rearrangement joins TRBV6-5 to TRBJ1-1; 7 positions match TRBD1. The CDR3 sequence is 14 residues long. Germline values: CDR1 MNHEY, CDR2 SVGAGI. The junction had 9 bases not matched to a gene; V was cut back by 7 bases and J by 4 bases. CDR3 loop: CASKTGAVGTEAFF. Here the CDR3 DNA reads TGTGCCAGCAAAACAGGGGCCGTGGGCACTGAAGCTTTCTTT.

The chain recombines TRBV7-9 with TRBJ1-2, with a tentative D call TRBD1 (5 bases). The V and J ends lost 2 bases and 8 bases respectively, with 6 bases between them. The CDR3 totals 11 residues. CDR1 SEHNR and CDR2 FQNEAQ come from the germline V gene (reference sequence). This CDR3 is CASSLQGGYTF. The CDR3 nucleotides are TGTGCCAGCAGCTTACAGGGAGGCTACACCTTC.

This chain connects TRBV4-2 to TRBJ2-3; 10 nucleotides align to TRBD2. The CDR3 length is 17 residues. Trimming removed 0 bases from V and 0 bases from J; junction bases left unmatched: 3. Germline lookup yields CDR1 LGHNA and CDR2 YNFKEQ. CDR3 coding DNA: TGTGCCAGCAGCCAAGAAGCGGGAGGGATAAGCACAGATACGCAGTATTTT. Translating gives CASSQEAGGISTDTQYF.

This chain uses TRBV5-1 with TRBJ2-7, with D possibly matching TRBD2 (6 bases). The CDR3 consists of 13 residues. Trimming left V 2 bases short and J 5 bases short, with 11 bases between. Germline loops: CDR1 SGHRS, CDR2 YFSETQ. The CDR3 region has the DNA TGCGCCAGCAGCTTTGGGGGACTGAACGAGCAGTACTTC. Residues: CASSFGGLNEQYF.

The chain combines TRBV5-1 with TRBJ2-1; D perhaps matches TRBD1 (6 bases). Trimming pared 1 base from V and 5 bases from J, leaving 13 bases between. The CDR3 has 15 amino acids. From germline, CDR1 is SGHRS and CDR2 YFSETQ. CDR3 residues: CASSLPGAGNNEQFF. CDR3 nucleotide sequence: TGCGCCAGCAGCTTGCCAGGGGCAGGCAACAATGAGCAGTTCTTC.

The gene calls are TRBV28 and TRBJ2-7, with D perhaps matching TRBD2 (5 bases). This CDR3 is built from 14 residues. The V end was cut by 2 bases, the J end by 4 bases, with 12 bases between. CDR1 is MDHEN, CDR2 SYDVKM, per germline. In DNA, the CDR3 is TGTGCCAGCAGTTTAGGGCTCTCGGGGTACGAGCAGTACTTC. Its protein is CASSLGLSGYEQYF. Full variable domain (outside the CDR3, taken from reference TRBV28 and TRBJ2-7): DVKVTQSSRYLVKRTGEKVFLECVQDMDHENMFWYRQDPGLGLRLIYFSYDVKMKEKGDIPEGYSVSREKKERFSLILESASTNQTSMYLCASSLGLSGYEQYFGPGTRLTVT.

This clone was detected once. The chain combines TRBV4-1 with TRBJ2-7, with 7 bases matching TRBD1. Looked up from germline, CDR1 is MGHRA and CDR2 is YSYEKL. The length of the CDR3 is 13 residues. After removal of 4 bases from V and 4 bases from J, the junction contained 4 bases not matched to a gene. The CDR3 coding sequence is TGCGCCAGCAGCCTCGGGACAGAATACGAGCAGTACTTC. Its translation: CASSLGTEYEQYF.

This clone was seen only once. The chain has TRBV24-1 and TRBJ2-7; the D gene is possibly TRBD1 (5 bases). The CDR3 has 14 residues. Germline V lookup: CDR1 KGHDR, CDR2 SFDVKD. V was shortened by 5 bases and J by 2 bases, with 12 bases between the two germline ends. DNA for the CDR3: TGTGCCACCAGTGGTACAACAGGACCCTACGAGCAGTACTTC. Translated: CATSGTTGPYEQYF.

This clone was detected a few times. V and J are TRBV30 and TRBJ2-7, with D perhaps matching TRBD2 (6 bases). V dropped 0 bases and J dropped 4 bases, with 16 bases sitting between them. Per the germline V gene, CDR1 is GTSNPN and CDR2 is SVGIG (reference sequence). The CDR3 is made up of 15 amino acids. The CDR3 nucleotides are TGTGCCTGGAGTGTACGGGGGACGCGGGATTACGAGCAGTACTTC. Translation gives CAWSVRGTRDYEQYF. The variable domain in full, completed from reference TRBV30 and TRBJ2-7, reads SQTIHQWPATLVQPVGSPLSLECTVEGTSNPNLYWYRQAAGRGLQLLFYSVGIGQISSEVPQNLSASRPQDRQFILSSKKLLLSDSGFYLCAWSVRGTRDYEQYFGPGTRLTVT.

This clone was picked up one time. The rearrangement uses TRBV11-2 and TRBJ2-1; tentatively, D is TRBD2 (6 bases). The CDR3 contains 17 residues. Germline lookup yields CDR1 SGHAT and CDR2 FQNNGV. V was shortened by 5 bases and J by 4 bases, with 21 bases between the two germline ends. The CDR3 sequence is CASSTRRRDDRYNEQFF. DNA of the CDR3: TGTGCCAGCAGCACGAGAAGGCGGGACGATCGTTACAATGAGCAGTTCTTC.

This chain's CDR3 is CASRWTGLNYGYTF. The CDR3 DNA follows: TGTGCCAGCAGGTGGACAGGTCTTAACTATGGCTACACCTTC. V usage is TRBV28 and J usage is TRBJ1-2; 7 bases are shared with TRBD1. J lost 1 base, V lost 6 bases, and 5 bases had no gene match. There are 14 residues in the CDR3. CDR1 and CDR2 (germline): MDHEN, SYDVKM.

V and J are TRBV7-9 and TRBJ2-5; perhaps TRBD1 as D (6 bases). Looked up from germline, CDR1 is SEHNR and CDR2 is FQNEAQ (reference sequence). V shed 3 bases and J shed 5 bases, with 7 bases lying between them. The CDR3 runs 12 residues. As DNA, the CDR3 is TGTGCCAGCAGCTTGGGGGCCGAGACCCAGTACTTC. Translating gives CASSLGAETQYF.

The V gene is TRBV18, the J gene TRBJ1-5; D is possibly TRBD1 (6 bases). The CDR3 covers 15 residues. Germline assignment: CDR1 KGHSH and CDR2 LQKENI. V was cut by 1 base and J by 8 bases, with 15 bases left in between. CDR3 sequence (DNA): TGTGCCAGCTCACCACAAAAGGGGGGGCATGAGCCCCAGCATTTT. Residues: CASSPQKGGHEPQHF.

This rearrangement joins TRBV2 to TRBJ2-7, with a weak D call TRBD1 (6 bases). CDR3 size: 14 residues. Germline values: CDR1 SNHLY, CDR2 FYNNEI. Trimming left V 6 bases short and J 6 bases short, with 18 bases between. The CDR3 region has the DNA TGTGCCAGCAGAGGGGGAGCGGAAGTCTCCGAGCAGTACTTC. Its protein is CASRGGAEVSEQYF. The full variable domain, in which reference TRBV2 and TRBJ2-7 provide the parts outside the CDR3, is EPEVTQTPSHQVTQMGQEVILRCVPISNHLYFYWYRQILGQKVEFLVSFYNNEISEKSEIFDDQFSVERPDGSNFTLKIRSTKLEDSAMYFCASRGGAEVSEQYFGPGTRLTVT.

The chain is built from TRBV6-5 and TRBJ1-1; TRBD1 might be the D (6 bases). Germline lookup yields CDR1 MNHEY and CDR2 SVGAGI. Trimming removed 6 bases from V and 8 bases from J, with 16 bases in between. This CDR3 is built from 13 residues. This chain's CDR3 is CASSSGLDREAFF. The CDR3 DNA sequence: TGTGCCAGCAGCTCAGGGTTGGACAGAGAAGCTTTCTTT.

Remarks on this clone: In the same sample, other DNA sequences code for this CDR3. The rearrangement uses TRBV30 and TRBJ2-3; weak D call: TRBD1 (7 bases). This CDR3 comprises 13 residues. Germline V gene sequence: CDR1 GTSNPN, CDR2 SVGIG (reference sequence). V was shortened by 4 bases and J by 0 bases, with 8 bases between the two germline ends. The CDR3 is CAWTGGSTDTQYF. The CDR3 DNA reads TGTGCCTGGACAGGGGGGAGCACAGATACGCAGTATTTT.

The gene calls are TRBV5-8 and TRBJ2-7; 9 bases match TRBD2. Germline V gene data show CDR1 as SGHTS and CDR2 as YDEGEE. V shed 5 bases and J 0 bases; nucleotides not matched to a gene: 12. The CDR3 is made up of 17 amino acids. CDR3 in amino acids: CASRPGLARPSSYEQYF. The CDR3 DNA sequence: TGTGCCAGCAGACCGGGACTAGCTCGGCCTAGCTCCTACGAGCAGTACTTC.

The chain employs TRBV7-3 and TRBJ1-6; 7 bases line up with TRBD1. With V trimmed by 5 bases and J by 10 bases, 8 bases remained unmatched. The germline V gene encodes CDR1 SGHTA and CDR2 FQGTGA. This CDR3 region has 14 residues. CDR3 in amino acids: CASSAKGAGSPLHF. CDR3 coding DNA: TGTGCCAGCAGCGCCAAGGGGGCAGGATCACCCCTCCACTTT.

The chain uses TRBV4-3 and TRBJ2-7; 9 bases are a match to TRBD2. Germline CDR1 and CDR2: LGHNA and YSLEER. V trimming: 4 bases; J trimming: 3 bases; junction bases outside the gene matches: 4. The CDR3 runs 14 residues. CDR3 residues: CASSPNSGSYEQYF. Here the CDR3 DNA reads TGCGCCAGCAGCCCCAATAGCGGGAGCTACGAGCAGTACTTC.

The genes are TRBV24-1 and TRBJ1-2; D remains unclear. V lost 4 bases and J lost 6, with 11 bases in between. This CDR3 is built from 13 residues. CDR1 KGHDR and CDR2 SFDVKD come from the germline V gene. DNA of the CDR3: TGTGCCACCAGTGACCTAAAAAGCCATGGCTACACCTTC. Translation: CATSDLKSHGYTF.